This T cell receptor beta chain derives from a study of response to subunit inactivated influenza vaccine. Via MiXCR, TCRdb re-called the RT-PCR reads, giving one row per CDR3 protein. This sample carries about 520,000 distinct CDR3 sequences, under 8.5% of them seen once, and the ten largest clones take around 14%. V dropped 6 bases and J dropped 4; count of bases not matched to a gene: 6. The CDR3 is made up of 16 amino acids. Study results and limitations: With each seasonal influenza vaccination, the authors suggested, few new T cells are recruited.

This clonotype was seen only a few times. Its specificity is unknown. The chain is built from TRBV12-3 or TRBV12-4 and TRBJ2-2, with 12 bases that match TRBD2. This material consisted of PBMCs from blood, taken around 25 months after vaccination. This clonotype was obtained from a man aged 50 to 75 who received an inactivated influenza vaccine. The CDR3 DNA follows: TGTGCCAGCAGATCCAGACTAGCGGGGGTCACCGGGGAGCTGTTTTTT. Protein: CASRSRLAGVTGELFF.